The next 28 T cell receptor beta chains were all read from a single sample in a study of CD8 T cells in ankylosing spondylitis. Whole-study findings and limits: Seven to nine highly homologous variants made up a TCR beta motif, and this motif appeared characteristic of ankylosing spondylitis blood.

Via MiXCR, TCRdb re-called the 5' RACE reads, giving one row per CDR3 protein. There are more than 100,000 distinct CDR3 sequences in the sample; roughly 18% occur only once, and roughly a third lies in the top ten. Their cognate antigens are unknown. The sample consisted of blood, either unsorted or a sorted T cell fraction (not recorded which). The source is a male donor with ankylosing spondylitis.

The V gene is TRBV20-1, the J gene TRBJ2-3; 8 nucleotides line up with TRBD2. Germline CDR1 is DFQATT and CDR2 is SNEGSKA (reference sequence). Trimming took 3 bases from V and 4 from J; bases not matched to a gene: 12. This CDR3 is built from 16 residues. The CDR3 DNA reads TGCAGTGCTAGGACCCCCGAGCGGGAGTATTCAGATACGCAGTATTTT. Translation: CSARTPEREYSDTQYF.

The DNA for the CDR3 is TGTGCCAGCAGCGCCGCATCTAGCGGGGGCACAGATACGCAGTATTTT. Amino acids: CASSAASSGGTDTQYF. The V gene is TRBV7-9, the J gene TRBJ2-3; TRBD2 matches 9 bases. This CDR3 is built from 16 residues. The germline gives CDR1 SEHNR, CDR2 FQNEAQ (reference sequence). V dropped 5 bases and J dropped 1; count of bases not matched to a gene: 7.

This chain joins TRBV4-2 and TRBJ2-3; 9 positions match TRBD2. The CDR3 extends over 17 amino acids. J was trimmed by 2 bases and V by 0 bases; bases with no gene match: 6. The V gene's germline CDR1 is LGHNA and CDR2 YNFKEQ. DNA for the CDR3: TGTGCCAGCAGCCAAGATGTAGCGGGAGTAGTCACAGATACGCAGTATTTT. Residues: CASSQDVAGVVTDTQYF.

This clonotype was seen a handful of times. J is TRBJ1-3 and V is TRBV6-5, with unresolved D. V was clipped by 2 bases and J by 0 bases, with 8 bases between them. CDR3 size: 15 residues. The germline V gene has CDR1 MNHEY and CDR2 SVGAGI. CDR3 DNA: TGTGCCAGCAGTTACAGTTCTCTCTCTGGAAACACCATATATTTT. Amino acid sequence: CASSYSSLSGNTIYF.

This clonotype occurred a few times. CDR3 region: CASSWDRVQPQHF. DNA for the CDR3: TGTGCCAGCAGTTGGGACAGGGTTCAGCCCCAGCATTTT. The V call is TRBV27, the J call TRBJ1-5; 9 nucleotides line up with TRBD1. V lost 4 bases and J lost 6; bases outside the gene matches: 1. CDR1 and CDR2 (germline): MNHEY, SMNVEV (reference sequence). The CDR3 has 13 amino acids.

By proportion, this clonotype is medium-sized. This chain's CDR3 is CSVIAGGPYEQYF. As DNA, the CDR3 is TGCAGCGTTATAGCGGGAGGGCCCTACGAGCAGTACTTC. The gene calls are TRBV29-1 and TRBJ2-7; 11 positions agree with TRBD2. The V gene's germline CDR1 is SQVTM and CDR2 ANQGSEA. This CDR3 region has 13 residues. V trimming: 5 bases; J trimming: 2 bases; junction bases outside the gene matches: 2.

This clonotype was seen only a few times. CDR3 nucleotides: TGTGCCAGCAGTTTTCTTGCGGGAGTCTACAATGAGCAGTTCTTC. Its protein is CASSFLAGVYNEQFF. This chain uses TRBV27 with TRBJ2-1, with TRBD2 matching over 7 bases. CDR1 and CDR2 (germline): MNHEY, SMNVEV (reference sequence). V was clipped by 3 bases and J by 3 bases; unmatched bases: 5. This CDR3 is built from 15 residues.

The chain employs TRBV4-3 and TRBJ2-7; 8 bases are shared with TRBD1. Per germline, CDR1 LGHNA and CDR2 YSLEER. V shed 1 base and J 3 bases; nucleotides not matched to a gene: 5. The CDR3 length is 15 residues. The CDR3 sequence is CASSQVDRDGYEQYF. CDR3 DNA: TGCGCCAGCAGCCAAGTGGACAGGGACGGCTACGAGCAGTACTTC.

The chain uses TRBV7-2 and TRBJ2-1; a weak D match, TRBD1 (5 bases). Trimming pared 4 bases from V and 6 bases from J, leaving 13 bases between. Germline V gives CDR1 SGHTA, CDR2 FQGNSA. CDR3 length equals 14 residues. CDR3 loop: CASSSPPTVNEQFF. CDR3 nucleotide sequence: TGTGCCAGCAGCTCACCACCGACAGTCAATGAGCAGTTCTTC.

The rearrangement links TRBV7-2 to TRBJ2-7, with D possibly TRBD2 on 6 matching bases. Trimming cost V 4 bases and J 3 bases, with 13 bases left between them. CDR1 is SGHTA and CDR2 is FQGNSA in the germline V gene. The CDR3 length is 14 residues. The CDR3 region is CASSSGGTFYEQYF. The CDR3 nucleotides read TGTGCCAGCAGCTCTGGTGGGACTTTCTACGAGCAGTACTTC.

This clonotype occurred many times. The chain links TRBV7-9 to TRBJ2-1, with D perhaps assigned TRBD1 or TRBD2 (5 bases each). CDR1 is SEHNR, CDR2 FQNEAQ, per germline (reference sequence). V lost 6 bases and J lost 5, with 14 bases in between. This CDR3 contains 14 residues. CDR3 loop: CASSSTGTDNEQFF. CDR3 DNA: TGTGCCAGCAGTTCGACCGGGACCGACAATGAGCAGTTCTTC.

In this sample, this clonotype turned up many times. The V and J genes are TRBV24-1 and TRBJ2-1, with 13 bases lining up with TRBD2. V trimming: 4 bases; J trimming: 5 bases; junction bases outside the gene matches: 4. This CDR3 contains 16 residues. The germline gives CDR1 KGHDR, CDR2 SFDVKD. The CDR3 bases are TGTGCCACCAGTGACGCTGGACTAGCGGGAGACAATGAGCAGTTCTTC. Translated: CATSDAGLAGDNEQFF.

This chain links TRBV7-9 with TRBJ1-1, with D possibly being TRBD1 (6 bases). The CDR3 consists of 16 residues. V was clipped by 5 bases and J by 1 base, with 17 bases between them. Germline V lookup: CDR1 SEHNR, CDR2 FQNEAQ (reference sequence). The CDR3 bases are TGTGCCAGCAGCCCTTCGTCAGGGGCCTCGAACACTGAAGCTTTCTTT. Residues: CASSPSSGASNTEAFF.

This chain uses TRBV11-1 with TRBJ2-5; the D gene is possibly TRBD1 (6 bases). The CDR3 totals 19 residues. Trimming took 2 bases from V and 1 from J, leaving 23 bases between them. The germline V gene encodes CDR1 SGHAT and CDR2 FQDESV (reference sequence). Written as DNA, the CDR3 is TGTGCCAGCAGCTTAAGCGTCCGGTCGGACCTAGGGGGCCAAGAGACCCAGTACTTC. Protein: CASSLSVRSDLGGQETQYF. Looking up the rest from reference TRBV11-1 and TRBJ2-5 gives the full variable domain: EAEVAQSPRYKITEKSQAVAFWCDPISGHATLYWYRQILGQGPELLVQFQDESVVDDSQLPKDRFSAERLKGVDSTLKIQPAELGDSAMYLCASSLSVRSDLGGQETQYFGPGTRLLVL.

This clonotype was recorded a few times. The CDR3 reads CAISVALTGYEQYF. As DNA, the CDR3 is TGTGCCATCAGTGTCGCTTTGACAGGCTACGAGCAGTACTTC. The chain uses TRBV10-3 and TRBJ2-7, with D perhaps TRBD1 (6 bases). The ends were cut back, 4 bases at V and 3 bases at J, with 13 bases in the middle. CDR1 and CDR2 (germline): ENHRY, SYGVKD. The CDR3 loop spans 14 amino acids.

This clonotype was picked up a small number of times. CDR3 sequence (DNA): TGCAGCGTTGAAGATCGTTACTATGGCTACACCTTC. Its translation: CSVEDRYYGYTF. This chain links TRBV29-1 with TRBJ1-2; D not resolved. Germline V gene sequence: CDR1 SQVTM, CDR2 ANQGSEA. This CDR3 is 12 amino acids long. Trimming shortened V by 0 bases and J by 3 bases, and 5 bases separated the two germline ends. Variable domain in full (rest from reference TRBV29-1 and TRBJ1-2): SAVISQKPSRDICQRGTSLTIQCQVDSQVTMMFWYRQQPGQSLTLIATANQGSEATYESGFVIDKFPISRPNLTFSTLTVSNMSPEDSSIYLCSVEDRYYGYTFGSGTRLTVV.

This clonotype was seen many times. The V gene is TRBV12-3 or TRBV12-4, the J gene TRBJ2-1, with no clear D. V lost 6 bases and J 6 bases, leaving 9 bases between the germline ends. The CDR3 is made up of 12 amino acids. The CDR3: CASSPSGNEQFF. The CDR3 nucleotides read TGTGCCAGCAGCCCCTCGGGCAATGAGCAGTTCTTC.

This clonotype was recorded at least ten times. The chain combines TRBV15 with TRBJ2-7, with 8 bases identical to TRBD2. Germline lookup yields CDR1 LNHNV and CDR2 YYDKDF (reference sequence). The CDR3 spans 15 residues. V lost 5 bases to trimming and J lost 5 bases; unmatched junction nucleotides: 11. CDR3 loop: CATSLKPLAGHEQYF. CDR3 sequence (DNA): TGTGCCACCAGCCTCAAGCCGCTAGCGGGTCACGAGCAGTACTTC.

The chain has TRBV5-1 and TRBJ1-1, with 7 bases matching TRBD1. The CDR3 is 15 amino acids. Germline V lookup: CDR1 SGHRS, CDR2 YFSETQ. V lost 0 bases and J lost 5; bases outside the gene matches: 7. The chain's CDR3 is CASSLAKGAFTEAFF. Here the CDR3 DNA reads TGCGCCAGCAGCTTGGCAAAGGGGGCTTTTACTGAAGCTTTCTTT.

This clonotype turned up a few times. The V and J genes are TRBV4-2 and TRBJ2-1; 9 bases match TRBD2. V trimming: 0 bases; J trimming: 8 bases; junction bases outside the gene matches: 5. Germline V CDR1 and CDR2: LGHNA, YNFKEQ. This CDR3 is 15 amino acids long. The CDR3 protein is CASSQELAGFDEQFF. DNA of the CDR3: TGTGCCAGCAGCCAAGAGCTAGCGGGGTTCGATGAGCAGTTCTTC.

This clonotype was observed a few times. This rearrangement joins TRBV27 to TRBJ2-7, with D perhaps TRBD1 or TRBD2 (5 bases each). Germline CDR1 and CDR2: MNHEY and SMNVEV (reference sequence). The CDR3 runs 14 residues. V was trimmed by 6 bases and J by 0 bases, leaving 12 bases between them. CDR3 sequence reads: CASRARGTSYEQYF. The DNA of the CDR3 is TGTGCCAGCAGGGCGAGGGGAACCTCCTACGAGCAGTACTTC.

This clonotype was counted only a few times. The chain has TRBV4-1 and TRBJ2-1; D ambiguous. The CDR3 consists of 15 residues. Trimming cost V 5 bases and J 9 bases, with 20 bases left between them. Germline V CDR1 and CDR2: MGHRA, YSYEKL. CDR3 bases: TGCGCCAGCAGCACTCTACCTAGTAAATTCAGTGAGCAGTTCTTC. Translated: CASSTLPSKFSEQFF.

The rearrangement uses TRBV11-1 and TRBJ2-7; 7 nucleotides line up with TRBD2. CDR1 and CDR2 from the germline V gene are SGHAT and FQDESV (reference sequence). Trimming cost V 5 bases and J 3 bases; bases outside gene matches: 10. The CDR3 length is 15 residues. The CDR3 nucleotides are TGTGCCAGCAGCCCCCGGGTAGCGGGCAACTACGAGCAGTACTTC. Protein sequence: CASSPRVAGNYEQYF.

Here the CDR3 reads CASSLRITGVLSNEQFF. As DNA, the CDR3 is TGTGCCAGCAGCTTAAGGATAACAGGGGTTCTGTCCAATGAGCAGTTCTTC. This chain joins TRBV7-2 and TRBJ2-1, with 7 nucleotides matching TRBD1. The CDR3 totals 17 residues. CDR1 and CDR2 from the germline V gene are SGHTA and FQGNSA. The junction had 13 bases not matched to a gene; V was cut back by 2 bases and J by 6 bases.

Only a few counts were recorded for this clonotype. The V and J genes are TRBV7-6 and TRBJ1-1; D is perhaps TRBD1 (5 bases). Trimming cost V 5 bases and J 10 bases, with 17 bases left between them. The CDR3 loop spans 13 amino acids. Germline lookup yields CDR1 SGHVS and CDR2 FNYEAQ. The CDR3 DNA reads as TGTGCCAGCAGCCCCGAAGGGCAGGGTCGAGCTTTCTTT. Its translation is CASSPEGQGRAFF.

This chain uses TRBV12-3 or TRBV12-4 with TRBJ2-1, with 14 bases lining up with TRBD2. This CDR3 contains 16 residues. V was clipped by 2 bases and J by 8 bases; unmatched bases: 5. CDR3 in amino acids: CASSLMGLAGVHEQFF. CDR3 nucleotide sequence: TGTGCCAGCAGTTTAATGGGACTAGCGGGAGTGCATGAGCAGTTCTTC.

In its sample, this clonotype was seen many times. The rearrangement links TRBV12-3 or TRBV12-4 to TRBJ2-1; 7 bases agree with TRBD2. The CDR3 has 15 residues. With V trimmed by 1 base and J by 4 bases, 4 bases remained unmatched. The CDR3 reads CASSLGLAEYNEQFF. In DNA form, the CDR3 reads TGTGCCAGCAGTTTAGGTCTAGCGGAGTACAATGAGCAGTTCTTC.

This chain uses TRBV29-1 with TRBJ2-1, with 9 bases that match TRBD2. Germline trimming cut 7 bases from V and 7 bases from J; bases unmatched to any gene: 8. The CDR3 is 13 amino acids. Germline V gene lookup returns CDR1 SQVTM and CDR2 ANQGSEA. Written as DNA, the CDR3 is TGCAGCGCTCCTAGCGGGGTTAATAATGAGCAGTTCTTC. Protein sequence: CSAPSGVNNEQFF.